This T cell receptor (beta chain) was captured in a study of shared clonotypes between healthy human individuals. Germline CDR1 and CDR2: ENHRY and SYGVKD. The CDR3 consists of 13 residues. V lost 4 bases to trimming and J lost 0 bases, with 6 bases between them. Assay: immunoSEQ multiplex PCR; the TCRdb copy retains only in-frame clones and omits some. The sample includes roughly 1.5 million clones, 98% of them seen just once. This chain links TRBV10-3 with TRBJ2-5; D uncertain. The source material was naive CD4+ T cells sorted from blood. Subset given: CD45RA+ positively selected. The TCR was taken from a man aged 30-40 years in good health. CDR3 sequence: CAISAQYQETQYF. CDR3 nucleotide sequence: TGTGCCATCAGTGCTCAGTACCAAGAGACCCAGTACTTC.